These 18 T cell receptor beta chains were all obtained from the same sample, sequenced in a study of T cell repertoires in cytomegalovirus infection. In TCRdb, the reads were re-called with MiXCR into one record per CDR3 protein. Counted here are approximately 260,000 distinct CDR3 sequences, about a sixth occurring once; the ten biggest clones make up less than 50%. Specimen: CD8+ T cells from PBMCs. These receptors were collected from a human donor in good health (CMV status not recorded). Some clones in this sample may be carry-over from other donors' samples.

This clonotype was detected ten times or more. The gene calls are TRBV14 and TRBJ1-2; D ambiguous. From germline, CDR1 is SGHDN and CDR2 FVKESK. The V end was cut by 0 bases, the J end by 8 bases, with 19 bases between. The CDR3 extends over 16 amino acids. The CDR3 DNA reads TGTGCCAGCAGCCAAGATCGGGAGGTGGCGGACCGGGGCTACACCTTC. Its protein is CASSQDREVADRGYTF. Full variable domain (remainder filled in from reference TRBV14 and TRBJ1-2): EAGVTQFPSHSVIEKGQTVTLRCDPISGHDNLYWYRRVMGKEIKFLLHFVKESKQDESGMPNNRFLAERTGGTYSTLKVQPAELEDSGVYFCASSQDREVADRGYTFGSGTRLTVV.

The rearrangement joins TRBV7-6 to TRBJ2-3; D is unclear. The ends were cut back, 5 bases at V and 1 base at J, with 10 bases in the middle. CDR3 length: 14 amino acids. Germline assignment: CDR1 SGHVS and CDR2 FNYEAQ. The CDR3 sequence: CASSALDGTDTQYF. As DNA, the CDR3 is TGTGCCAGCAGCGCACTGGATGGCACAGATACGCAGTATTTT.

This clonotype was detected many times. The chain links TRBV7-2 to TRBJ2-1; D ambiguous. This CDR3 has 14 amino acids. CDR1 and CDR2 (germline): SGHTA, FQGNSA. Trimming pared 8 bases from V and 0 bases from J, leaving 11 bases between. The CDR3 protein is CASVESSSYNEQFF. The CDR3 bases are TGTGCCAGCGTTGAGTCGAGCTCCTACAATGAGCAGTTCTTC.

The J gene is TRBJ1-2, the V gene TRBV29-1; TRBD1 aligns across 8 bases. The CDR3 consists of 17 residues. With 5 bases clipped from V and 0 bases from J, the junction kept 14 bases outside the gene matches. In germline, CDR1 is SQVTM, CDR2 ANQGSEA. CDR3 DNA sequence: TGCAGCGTTTTGGGTTCTGTGACAGGGGTCCCTAACTATGGCTACACCTTC. Its protein product is CSVLGSVTGVPNYGYTF. Looking up the rest from reference TRBV29-1 and TRBJ1-2 gives the full variable domain: SAVISQKPSRDICQRGTSLTIQCQVDSQVTMMFWYRQQPGQSLTLIATANQGSEATYESGFVIDKFPISRPNLTFSTLTVSNMSPEDSSIYLCSVLGSVTGVPNYGYTFGSGTRLTVV.

The chain uses TRBV6-2 or TRBV6-3 and TRBJ1-4; 7 nucleotides align to TRBD1. After removal of 5 bases from V and 5 bases from J, the junction contained 5 bases not matched to a gene. CDR3 length equals 14 residues. The V gene's germline CDR1 is MNHEY and CDR2 SVGEGT. The CDR3 sequence: CASSPTGPNEKLFF. CDR3 coding DNA: TGTGCCAGCAGTCCGACAGGGCCAAATGAAAAACTGTTTTTT.

This clonotype was seen at least ten times. The gene calls are TRBV5-4 and TRBJ1-1; D ambiguous. Germline V gene sequence: CDR1 SGHNT, CDR2 YYREEE (reference sequence). The V and J ends lost 0 bases and 0 bases respectively, with 6 bases between them. CDR3 size: 14 residues. The CDR3: CASSLGVLNTEAFF. For the CDR3, the DNA is TGTGCCAGCAGCTTGGGGGTGCTGAACACTGAAGCTTTCTTT.

This clonotype was detected many times. V is TRBV7-9 and J is TRBJ2-7; unclear D gene. Trimming removed 8 bases from V and 2 bases from J, with 13 bases in between. CDR3 length: 13 residues. Germline assignment: CDR1 SEHNR and CDR2 FQNEAQ (reference sequence). The CDR3 is CASGEQETYEQYF. CDR3 bases: TGTGCCAGCGGAGAGCAAGAAACCTACGAGCAGTACTTC.

In this sample, this clonotype turned up many times. V usage is TRBV28 and J usage is TRBJ2-7; D is tentatively TRBD1 or TRBD2 (6 bases each). The CDR3 loop spans 14 amino acids. Trimming left V 3 bases short and J 4 bases short, with 13 bases between. Looked up from germline, CDR1 is MDHEN and CDR2 is SYDVKM. CDR3 protein: CASSFFEGGYEQYF. CDR3 bases: TGTGCCAGCAGTTTTTTCGAAGGGGGGTACGAGCAGTACTTC.

This clonotype was seen a few times. The chain employs TRBV10-2 and TRBJ1-1; D not certain. The length of the CDR3 is 17 residues. The V and J ends lost 2 bases and 0 bases respectively, with 16 bases between them. Germline V gene sequence: CDR1 WSHSY, CDR2 SAAADI. The CDR3 DNA reads as TGCGCCAGCAGTGAGCCCCATCGGAGCGACATGAACACTGAAGCTTTCTTT. Translation gives CASSEPHRSDMNTEAFF.

This clonotype came up many times. J is TRBJ2-7 and V is TRBV6-5; 7 nucleotides agree with TRBD2. The CDR3 has 14 amino acids. The germline CDR1 and CDR2 sequences are MNHEY and SVGAGI. J gave up 7 bases and V 3 bases, and 9 bases lay outside the gene matches. The CDR3 is CASSYASRGREQYF. As DNA, the CDR3 is TGTGCCAGCAGTTATGCGTCGCGGGGGAGGGAGCAGTACTTC.

The gene calls are TRBV7-6 and TRBJ2-1, with D possibly matching TRBD2 (6 bases). V was clipped by 2 bases and J by 2 bases, with 13 bases between them. Germline values: CDR1 SGHVS, CDR2 FNYEAQ. The CDR3 covers 16 residues. The CDR3 DNA reads TGTGCCAGCAGCTTACCTTCGACTAGTACCTACAATGAGCAGTTCTTC. This codes for CASSLPSTSTYNEQFF. Complete variable domain (other parts from reference TRBV7-6 and TRBJ2-1): GAGVSQSPRYKVTKRGQDVALRCDPISGHVSLYWYRQALGQGPEFLTYFNYEAQQDKSGLPNDRFSAERPEGSISTLTIQRTEQRDSAMYRCASSLPSTSTYNEQFFGPGTRLTVL.

The genes are TRBV19 and TRBJ2-5; D is possibly TRBD1 or TRBD2 (5 bases each). Germline V gene lookup returns CDR1 LNHDA and CDR2 SQIVND (reference sequence). The CDR3 loop spans 16 amino acids. V shed 6 bases and J shed 5 bases, with 22 bases lying between them. The CDR3 DNA is TGTGCCAGTAGGCCTTCGTTTGGGGACGTTCGCGAGACCCAGTACTTC. Amino acids: CASRPSFGDVRETQYF.

In DNA, the CDR3 is TGCAGTGCTAGAGACCCATGGTCGGGCGATACGCAGTATTTT. This translates into CSARDPWSGDTQYF. The chain has TRBV20-1 and TRBJ2-3; the D is unclear. From germline, CDR1 is DFQATT and CDR2 SNEGSKA (reference sequence). The CDR3 covers 14 residues. V lost 0 bases, J lost 6 bases, and 13 bases lay in between.

This clonotype was picked up many times. As DNA, the CDR3 is TGTGCCAGCAGCTTTCAGGGTTTTATCCATGAGCAGTTCTTC. This codes for CASSFQGFIHEQFF. The V call is TRBV7-8, the J call TRBJ2-1; a possible D gene is TRBD1 (5 bases). CDR1 is SGHVS, CDR2 FQNEAQ, per germline. Trimming stripped 3 bases from V and 8 bases from J, with 14 bases between. The CDR3 is 14 residues long.

This clonotype occurred a few times. The chain links TRBV29-1 to TRBJ2-3; 9 bases agree with TRBD2. The CDR3 length is 15 residues. Germline assignment: CDR1 SQVTM and CDR2 ANQGSEA. The junction had 8 bases not matched to a gene; V was cut back by 1 base and J by 6 bases. The CDR3 coding sequence is TGCAGCGTTGAAGGCCGCGGGGGGGCAACCGATACGCAGTATTTT. Protein: CSVEGRGGATDTQYF.

Turning to this clonotype: A junction end diverges from the germline sequence, so it may reflect a read error. The genes are TRBV2 and TRBJ1-1; 9 bases fit TRBD1. The CDR3 length is 14 residues. Germline V gene lookup returns CDR1 SNHLY and CDR2 FYNNEI. This chain's CDR3 is CASTEGTGRSEAFF. The CDR3 coding sequence is TGTGCCAGCACTGAAGGGACAGGGAGGTCTGAAGCTTTCTTT.

The table lists this clonotype with many counts. The chain has TRBV7-6 and TRBJ2-2; D not resolved. The V end was cut by 1 base, the J end by 4 bases, with 10 bases between. The CDR3 length is 15 residues. In germline, CDR1 is SGHVS, CDR2 FNYEAQ. The CDR3 reads CASSLGGPLTGELFF. Here the CDR3 DNA reads TGTGCCAGCAGCTTAGGTGGTCCACTCACCGGGGAGCTGTTTTTT.

This clonotype was observed a handful of times. The chain combines TRBV10-2 with TRBJ2-3; perhaps D is TRBD1 or TRBD2 (5 bases each). V gave up 8 bases and J gave up 0 bases, with 15 bases separating them. The CDR3 spans 15 residues. The germline CDR1 and CDR2 sequences are WSHSY and SAAADI. CDR3 sequence: CASSTEGRSTDTQYF. CDR3 coding DNA: TGCGCCAGCTCGACTGAGGGACGGAGCACAGATACGCAGTATTTT.